These T cell receptor beta chains were read from a single sample in a study of T cells in Graves' hyperthyroidism and ophthalmopathy. TCRdb processed the multiplex PCR reads anew with MiXCR; each CDR3 protein has one entry. Found here are about 580,000 distinct CDR3 sequences, approximately 15% of them singletons; the top ten hold more than 4.5%. Sequences were obtained from blood. These receptors were obtained from a woman in her twenties or thirties with Graves' hyperthyroidism that later progressed to Graves' ophthalmopathy. Both conserved end residues are part of each CDR3. The order of the fields is CDR3 DNA, CDR3 protein, J gene, V gene, clone size, D gene. A D gene is named only where the DNA matches it firmly. Not all rows give a size; the values are once, few, many and, for expanded clones, a class.

CDR3 DNA: TGTGCCAGCAGTGAATTTGCTAGGAATGAGCAGTTCTTC
CDR3 protein: CASSEFARNEQFF
J gene: TRBJ2-1
V gene: TRBV2
clone size: many
D gene: NA

CDR3 DNA: TGTGCCAGCAGCGTAGGTGGCACTGTAGCTTTCTTT
CDR3 protein: CASSVGGTVAFF
J gene: TRBJ1-1
V gene: TRBV9
clone size: NA
D gene: NA

CDR3 DNA: TGTGCCACCAGTGACACCGGGACAGCTTATGGCTACACCTTC
CDR3 protein: CATSDTGTAYGYTF
J gene: TRBJ1-2
V gene: TRBV24-1
clone size: NA
D gene: TRBD1

CDR3 DNA: TGTGCCAGCAGGCTAGCGGGAATTGGCGAATATGAGCAGTTCTTC
CDR3 protein: CASRLAGIGEYEQFF
J gene: TRBJ2-1
V gene: TRBV27
clone size: NA
D gene: TRBD2

CDR3 DNA: TGTGCCAGCAGCGATGTAGCGGGAGGGCCAACAGATACGCAGTATTTT
CDR3 protein: CASSDVAGGPTDTQYF
J gene: TRBJ2-3
V gene: TRBV5-6
clone size: few
D gene: TRBD2

CDR3 DNA: TGTGCCAGCAGCGTAGAAACCGCGAAAGGGGTCGTCACTGAAGCTTTCTTT
CDR3 protein: CASSVETAKGVVTEAFF
J gene: TRBJ1-1
V gene: TRBV9
clone size: many
D gene: NA

CDR3 DNA: TGTGCCAGCAGACAGGAGAATAATTCACCCCTCCACTTT
CDR3 protein: CASRQENNSPLHF
J gene: TRBJ1-6
V gene: TRBV2
clone size: many
D gene: NA

CDR3 DNA: TGTGCCATCAGTGTTGATGCTCTGGGGGAGCTGTTTTTT
CDR3 protein: CAISVDALGELFF
J gene: TRBJ2-2
V gene: TRBV10-3
clone size: few
D gene: NA

CDR3 DNA: TGTGCCAGCAGATATGGAGGACTCGCAGATACGCAGTATTTT
CDR3 protein: CASRYGGLADTQYF
J gene: TRBJ2-3
V gene: TRBV28
clone size: many
D gene: NA

CDR3 DNA: TGTGCCAGCAGTGAGACTAGCGGCTACGAGCAGTACTTC
CDR3 protein: CASSETSGYEQYF
J gene: TRBJ2-7
V gene: TRBV6-1
clone size: NA
D gene: TRBD2

CDR3 DNA: TGTGCCATCAGTGACTCGGGATCTAATGAAAAACTGTTTTTT
CDR3 protein: CAISDSGSNEKLFF
J gene: TRBJ1-4
V gene: TRBV10-3
clone size: many
D gene: NA

CDR3 DNA: TGTGCCACCAGTGATGCGGGAGCGCAGGGTAATGAAAAACTGTTTTTT
CDR3 protein: CATSDAGAQGNEKLFF
J gene: TRBJ1-4
V gene: TRBV24-1
clone size: many
D gene: NA

CDR3 DNA: TGTGCCAGCAGCCAGAGGGTATCTGGAAACACCATATATTTT
CDR3 protein: CASSQRVSGNTIYF
J gene: TRBJ1-3
V gene: TRBV14
clone size: NA
D gene: NA